Sequencing of this T cell receptor beta chain was carried out in a study of blood T cell repertoires in COVID-19. Study at large: Researchers got acute and convalescent COVID-19 samples from the United States, Italy and Spain. PBMCs, B-cell-depleted T cells, or T cells provided the cDNA or gDNA that made up the material.

As handled by the study authors: The authors estimated nucleated cell counts from reference gene primer amplification. This table comes from immunoSEQ multiplex PCR, and its TCRdb copy is limited to in-frame clones, with some not included. V, J and clone size are taken as reported in that table, and D and trimming were inferred from the DNA itself. This sample has some 150,000 clones; about four fifths occur once, and the top ten carry roughly 8.1%. Germline loops: CDR1 SQVTM, CDR2 ANQGSEA. V dropped 6 bases and J dropped 0 bases, with 9 bases sitting between them. The CDR3 consists of 14 residues. V is TRBV29-1 and J is TRBJ2-6, with D unclear. The TCR comes from a woman aged 70 to 79 with acute or convalescent COVID-19. The specimen was peripheral blood. The CDR3 region has the DNA TGCAGCGTCCTGACTGGCTCTGGGGCCAACGTCCTGACTTTC. Translating it yields CSVLTGSGANVLTF.